The rows below give T cell receptor beta chains drawn from one sample of a study of cytomegalovirus exposure and HLA in healthy donors. The data were produced by immunoSEQ multiplex PCR, yet TCRdb's version contains in-frame clones alone and is incomplete. The table has approximately 190,000 clones, 75% to 80% seen once. Specimen: PBMCs. The receptors were gathered from a woman aged 30 to 39 in good health and CMV-seropositive. The CDR3 runs from the conserved cysteine through the conserved F or W. D genes are given only for firm matches. The size of a clone is reported for some rows only, either as once, few or many, or as a class for expanded clones.

cdr3_aa cdr3_nt j_call d_call clone_size v_call
CASSGQGGNYGYTF TGTGCCAGCAGCGGACAGGGCGGCAACTATGGCTACACCTTC TRBJ1-2 TRBD1 NA TRBV28
CASSFDRGLYEQYF TGCGCCAGCAGTTTCGACAGGGGGCTTTACGAGCAGTACTTC TRBJ2-7 TRBD1 NA TRBV4-1
CASSPGPGTHYEQYF TGTGCCAGCAGCCCCGGGCCAGGGACTCACTACGAGCAGTACTTC TRBJ2-7 NA few TRBV9
CASSPGTDNTYEQYF TGTGCCAGCTCACCAGGGACAGATAATACCTACGAGCAGTACTTC TRBJ2-7 TRBD1 NA TRBV18
CASSQGQGTSGNTDTQYF TGCGCCAGCAGCCAAGGTCAGGGGACTAGCGGGAACACAGATACGCAGTATTTT TRBJ2-3 TRBD2 NA TRBV4-3
CASSERFKQGGAPLHF TGTGCCAGCAGTGAGAGGTTTAAACAGGGAGGGGCACCCCTCCACTTT TRBJ1-6 NA few TRBV6-1
CASSRRLDQETQYF TGTGCCAGCAGCCGAAGACTAGATCAAGAGACCCAGTACTTC TRBJ2-5 NA NA TRBV7-9
CASRQGSTDTQYF TGTGCCAGCCGACAAGGAAGCACAGATACGCAGTATTTT TRBJ2-3 NA once TRBV18
CASSLAPGLVGGELFF TGCGCCAGCAGCTTGGCCCCGGGACTAGTTGGCGGGGAGCTGTTTTTT TRBJ2-2 TRBD2 NA TRBV5-1
CASSRGATPGQGALGYTF TGTGCCAGCAGCAGAGGGGCAACCCCGGGACAGGGGGCGCTTGGCTACACCTTC TRBJ1-2 TRBD1 NA TRBV7-9